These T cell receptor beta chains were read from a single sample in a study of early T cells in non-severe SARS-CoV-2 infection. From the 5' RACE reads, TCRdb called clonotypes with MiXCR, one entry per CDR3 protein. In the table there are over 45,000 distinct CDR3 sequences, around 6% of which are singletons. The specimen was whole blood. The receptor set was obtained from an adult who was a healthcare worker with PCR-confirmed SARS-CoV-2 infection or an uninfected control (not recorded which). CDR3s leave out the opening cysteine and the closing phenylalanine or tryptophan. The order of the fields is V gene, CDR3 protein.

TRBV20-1	SASGGPGRTYGGYT
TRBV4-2	ASSPGQDYNEQF
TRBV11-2	ASSLMVYEQY
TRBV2	ATELQETQY
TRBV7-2	ASSLGSITTNEKLF
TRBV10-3	AISVVGPFYEQY
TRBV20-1	SARGTLEALYNSPLH
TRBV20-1	SAVGQIRRDIQY
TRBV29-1	SVYLRIAKNIQY
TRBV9	ASSTRDSSRGSGYT
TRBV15	ATSSPSLRDRVTAYTEAF
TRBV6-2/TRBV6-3	ASSGDTNEQF
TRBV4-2	ASSQDQLAGGRQY
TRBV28	ASSLSSPRDTQY
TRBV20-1	SGGLGLKNEQF